This entry is about one TCR beta chain. The source of the sample is a study of T cell changes during pregnancy in multiple sclerosis. The germline CDR1 and CDR2 sequences are SGHDT and YYEEEE. V trimming: 5 bases; J trimming: 7 bases; junction bases outside the gene matches: 11. The length of the CDR3 is 16 residues. Measured with immunoSEQ multiplex PCR; TCRdb has only the in-frame clones, and not every one. The top ten hold around 0.42% of the sample, which has more than 35,000 clones, roughly 93% seen once. The chain joins TRBV5-6 to TRBJ2-2; 10 bases line up with TRBD2. This clonotype was sampled from a female donor with multiple sclerosis, enrolled in a pregnancy study. The source material was CD4+ T cells from peripheral blood mononuclear cells, sampled in the second trimester of pregnancy. This chain's CDR3 is CASSPSGTSAIGELFF. The CDR3 nucleotides read TGTGCCAGCAGTCCTTCCGGGACTAGCGCTATCGGGGAGCTGTTTTTT.